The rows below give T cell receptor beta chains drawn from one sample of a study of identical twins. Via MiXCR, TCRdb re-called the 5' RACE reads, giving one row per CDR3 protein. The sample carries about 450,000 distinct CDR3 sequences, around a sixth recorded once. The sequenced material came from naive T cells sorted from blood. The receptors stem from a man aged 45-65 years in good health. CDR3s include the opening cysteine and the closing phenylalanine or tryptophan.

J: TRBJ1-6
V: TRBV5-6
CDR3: CASSSPGEVNSPLHF

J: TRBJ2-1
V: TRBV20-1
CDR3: CSAREPSGNEQFF

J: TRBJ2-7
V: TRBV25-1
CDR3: CASSGNHEQYF

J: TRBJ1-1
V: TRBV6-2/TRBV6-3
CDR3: CASMTRTLNTEAFF

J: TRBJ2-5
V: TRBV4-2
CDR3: CASSQDSTGGLFTQYF

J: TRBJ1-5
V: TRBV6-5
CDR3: CASSNRHNQPQHF

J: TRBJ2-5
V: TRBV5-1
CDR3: CASSLEGTGIQETQYF

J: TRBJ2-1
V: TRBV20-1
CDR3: CSASTGGRYNEQFF

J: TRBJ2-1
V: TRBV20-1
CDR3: CSAFPAASSYNEQFF

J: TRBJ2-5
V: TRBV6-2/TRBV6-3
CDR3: CASSHPGTSETQYF

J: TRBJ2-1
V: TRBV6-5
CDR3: CASRFRNEQFF

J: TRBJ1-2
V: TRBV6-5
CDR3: CASSYGGFSSYTF

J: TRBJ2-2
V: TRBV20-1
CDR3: CSASRLAGRRLPGELFF

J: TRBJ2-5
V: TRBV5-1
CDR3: CASSLQIGVRETQYF

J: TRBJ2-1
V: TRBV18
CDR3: CASSQTSGSSYNEQFF

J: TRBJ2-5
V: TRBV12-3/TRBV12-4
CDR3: CASSAGSGETQYF

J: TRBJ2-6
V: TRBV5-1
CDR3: CASSLGQFGGANVLTF

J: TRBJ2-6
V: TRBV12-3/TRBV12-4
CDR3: CASSLRYLASGANVLTF

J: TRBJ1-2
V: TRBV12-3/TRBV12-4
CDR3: CASSLFMGMGYGYTF

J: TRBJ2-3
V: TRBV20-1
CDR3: CSAPPRGTDTQYF

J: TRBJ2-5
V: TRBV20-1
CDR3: CSARGRALATQYF

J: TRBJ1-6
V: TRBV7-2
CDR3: CASSLGFYNSPLHF

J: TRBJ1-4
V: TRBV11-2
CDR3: CASSPTGPRGEKLFF

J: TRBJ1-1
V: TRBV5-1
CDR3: CASSWDRATEAFF

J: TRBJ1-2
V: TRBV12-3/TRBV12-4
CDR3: CASTQLGQTIYGYTF

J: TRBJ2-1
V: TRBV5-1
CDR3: CASSPPSGGTEQFF

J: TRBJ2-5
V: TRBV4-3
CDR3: CASSQESGETQYF

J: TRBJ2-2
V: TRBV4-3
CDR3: CASSPVVQRGTGELFF

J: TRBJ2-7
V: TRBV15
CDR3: CATSSPLAGASYEQYF

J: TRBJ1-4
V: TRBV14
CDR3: CASSQFAGDLEKLFF

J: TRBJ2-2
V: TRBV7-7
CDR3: CASGAAGGTGELFF

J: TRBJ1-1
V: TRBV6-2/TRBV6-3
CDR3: CASSYSRRANTEAFF

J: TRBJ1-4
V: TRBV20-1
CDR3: CSASGRLNEKLFF

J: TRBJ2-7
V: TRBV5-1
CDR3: CASSLVRDSEQYF

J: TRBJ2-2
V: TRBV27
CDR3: CASSAGLAGTSRAGELFF

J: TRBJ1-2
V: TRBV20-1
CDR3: CSAATGDSGYTF

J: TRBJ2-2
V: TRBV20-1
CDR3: CSARNNRNGGTGELFF

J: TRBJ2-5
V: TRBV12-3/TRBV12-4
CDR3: CASSLWTSGRAGKTQYF

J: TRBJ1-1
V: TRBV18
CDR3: CASSLLRQVEAFF